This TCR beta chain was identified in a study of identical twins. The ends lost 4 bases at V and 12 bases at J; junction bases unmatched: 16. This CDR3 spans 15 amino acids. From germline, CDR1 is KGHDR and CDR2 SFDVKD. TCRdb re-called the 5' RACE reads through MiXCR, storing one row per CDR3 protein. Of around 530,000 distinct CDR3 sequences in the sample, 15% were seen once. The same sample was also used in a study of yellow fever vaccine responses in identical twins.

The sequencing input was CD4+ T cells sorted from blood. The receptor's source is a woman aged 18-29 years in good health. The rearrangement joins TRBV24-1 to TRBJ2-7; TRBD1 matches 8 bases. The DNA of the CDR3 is TGTGCCACCAGTGACCGAACCCTGACAGGGGTGGTTTTGTACTTC. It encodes CATSDRTLTGVVLYF.